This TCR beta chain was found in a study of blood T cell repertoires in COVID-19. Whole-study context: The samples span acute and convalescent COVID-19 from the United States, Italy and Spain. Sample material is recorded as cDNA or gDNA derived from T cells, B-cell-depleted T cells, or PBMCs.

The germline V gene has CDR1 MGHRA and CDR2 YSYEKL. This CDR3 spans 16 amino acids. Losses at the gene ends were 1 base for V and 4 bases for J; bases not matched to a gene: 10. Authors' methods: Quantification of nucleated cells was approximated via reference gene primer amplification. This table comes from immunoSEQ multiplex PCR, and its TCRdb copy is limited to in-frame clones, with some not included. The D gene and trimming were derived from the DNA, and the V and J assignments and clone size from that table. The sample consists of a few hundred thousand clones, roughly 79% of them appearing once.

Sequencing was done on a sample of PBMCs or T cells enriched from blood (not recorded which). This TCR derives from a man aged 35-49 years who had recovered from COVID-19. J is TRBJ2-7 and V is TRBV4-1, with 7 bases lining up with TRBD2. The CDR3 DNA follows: TGCGCCAGCAGCCAAGCCTTGGTGGGGCGGGAGTACGAGCAGTACTTC. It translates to CASSQALVGREYEQYF.